The clone carrying this TCR beta chain was observed a handful of times. Antigen specificity is unknown. The entry originates in a study of cytomegalovirus exposure and HLA in healthy donors. Study results and caveats: Researchers reportedly found TCR beta sequences accurately predicted most subjects' HLA-A and HLA-B alleles. Among donors in an Asian-associated ancestry cluster, a later analysis reportedly found fewer N-insertions than the approximately 670-donor mean.

Germline-derived CDR1 and CDR2 are SNHLY and FYNNEI. V shed 3 bases, J shed 7 bases, and the junction held 6 bases outside the gene matches. This CDR3 is 15 amino acids long. PCR employed 60 Vbeta and 13 Jbeta primers. TCRdb keeps only in-frame clones here, not all; method: immunoSEQ multiplex PCR. The sample consists of about 82,000 clones, 70% to 85% of them appearing once. At the time of sampling, donors were nominally healthy, though unrecorded immune exposures were likely. The chain employs TRBV2 and TRBJ1-6; 7 nucleotides match TRBD1. Sample: PBMCs. The receptor was derived from a human donor in good health. Here the CDR3 DNA reads TGTGCCAGCAGTGACTCGACAGGGCGCAATTCACCCCTCCACTTT. Residues: CASSDSTGRNSPLHF.